This T cell receptor (beta chain) was documented in a study of metastatic and nonmetastatic thyroid tumors. CDR3 length equals 14 residues. Germline values: CDR1 SGDLS, CDR2 YYNGEE. Trimming pared 3 bases from V and 0 bases from J, leaving 10 bases between. In its sample, this clone was seen many times. Not a single patient had been given any form of treatment at any point before undergoing thyroid surgery. MiXCR re-clonotyped the PCR reads for TCRdb. This sample carries tens of thousands of clones, under 15% of them seen once, and the ten largest clones take roughly 3.9%. The TCR originated in a female donor with papillary thyroid cancer or a benign thyroid nodule (not recorded which). Some clones in this sample may be carry-over from other donors' samples. V usage is TRBV9 and J usage is TRBJ2-7, with D possibly TRBD2 on 5 matching bases. Material for sequencing was blood. CDR3 in DNA: TGTGCCAGCAGCGCCCGGGGTAGCTCCTACGAGCAGTACTTC. Translation: CASSARGSSYEQYF.